This T cell receptor (beta chain) was sequenced during a study of blood T cells in healthy people across ages. The CDR3 spans 15 residues. CDR1 is SGHRS and CDR2 is YFSETQ in the germline V gene. V was clipped by 0 bases and J by 2 bases; unmatched bases: 2. RNA extraction gave at least 5.5 micrograms of total RNA per sample. Worth noting for this clonotype: The antigen is not known.

The study's findings and limits: A strong correlation between TCR beta diversity and naive T cell percentage was seen. Researchers judged that diversity estimates from one million T cells fell short of true values.

Next came a second PCR, run for about 6 to 12 cycles, which used a sample-barcoded 5' primer along with a J-beta primer mix. CDR3-containing paired-end reads numbering at least 3 million came from each sample. TCRdb re-called the 5' RACE reads with MiXCR, one entry per CDR3 protein. The data contain more than 600,000 distinct CDR3 sequences, just under 25% of them singletons. The same specimen was also included in a second study, on T cells of mothers and their children.

Material for sequencing was blood. The chain joins TRBV5-1 to TRBJ2-3, with 8 bases identical to TRBD2. This sequence was found in a boy aged 10-17 years in good health. The CDR3 DNA is TGCGCCAGCAGCTTGGCGCGGGGGGTCACAGATACGCAGTATTTT. Translation gives CASSLARGVTDTQYF.